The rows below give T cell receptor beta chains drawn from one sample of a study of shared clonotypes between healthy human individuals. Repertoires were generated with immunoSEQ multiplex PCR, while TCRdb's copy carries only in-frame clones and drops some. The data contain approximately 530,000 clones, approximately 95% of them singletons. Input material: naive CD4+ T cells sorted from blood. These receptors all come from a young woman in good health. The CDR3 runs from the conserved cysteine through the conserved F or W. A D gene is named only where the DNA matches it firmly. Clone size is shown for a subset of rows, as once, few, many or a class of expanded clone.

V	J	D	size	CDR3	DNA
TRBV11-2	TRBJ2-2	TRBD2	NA	CASSLEGGSTGELFF	TGTGCCAGCAGCCTAGAGGGAGGGTCCACCGGGGAGCTGTTTTTT
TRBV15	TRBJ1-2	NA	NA	CATSRVFGGVGYTF	TGTGCCACCAGCAGAGTCTTCGGGGGGGTTGGCTACACCTTC
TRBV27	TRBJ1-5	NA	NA	CASSLARQDQPQHF	TGTGCCAGCAGTTTGGCCCGGCAGGATCAGCCCCAGCATTTT
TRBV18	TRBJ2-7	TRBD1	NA	CASSPGQGAYEQYF	TGTGCCAGCTCACCGGGACAGGGGGCCTACGAGCAGTACTTC
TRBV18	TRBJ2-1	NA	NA	CASSPRRQESSADEQFF	TGTGCCAGCTCACCAAGGCGACAGGAGTCCTCCGCGGATGAGCAGTTCTTC
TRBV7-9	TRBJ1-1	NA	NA	CASSLMEGIAEAFF	TGTGCCAGCAGCTTAATGGAGGGGATCGCTGAAGCTTTCTTT
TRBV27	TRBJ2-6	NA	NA	CASTDLGPSFSGANVLTF	TGTGCCAGCACGGATCTCGGGCCTTCTTTCTCTGGGGCCAACGTCCTGACTTTC
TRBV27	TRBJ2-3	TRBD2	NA	CASSLGLADTDTQYF	TGTGCCAGCAGTCTGGGACTAGCGGACACAGATACGCAGTATTTT
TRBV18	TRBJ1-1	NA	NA	CASSSTGWGMNTEAFF	TGTGCCAGCTCATCAACAGGGTGGGGAATGAACACTGAAGCTTTCTTT
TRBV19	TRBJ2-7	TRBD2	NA	CASSGRGGVSAYEQYF	TGTGCCAGTAGTGGCCGGGGGGGGGTATCCGCCTACGAGCAGTACTTC
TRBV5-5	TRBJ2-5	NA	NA	CASSLRGETQYF	TGTGCCAGCAGCTTACGGGGTGAGACCCAGTACTTC
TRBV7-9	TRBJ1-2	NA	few	CASSLTEYGYTF	TGTGCCAGCAGCCTCACAGAGTATGGCTACACCTTC
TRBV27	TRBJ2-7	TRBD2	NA	CASSPGTSGRIFNEQYF	TGTGCCAGCAGTCCCGGGACTAGCGGGAGAATATTCAACGAGCAGTACTTC
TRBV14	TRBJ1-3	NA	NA	CASSQDPRAGNTIYF	TGTGCCAGCAGCCAAGATCCCAGGGCTGGAAACACCATATATTTT
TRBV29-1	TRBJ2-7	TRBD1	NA	CSVEVGQGMYEQYF	TGCAGCGTTGAAGTCGGACAGGGGATGTACGAGCAGTACTTC
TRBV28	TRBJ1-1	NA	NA	CASSLRKGHTEAFF	TGTGCCAGCAGTTTAAGGAAAGGGCACACTGAAGCTTTCTTT
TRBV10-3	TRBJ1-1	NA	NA	CAIRGGGTNEAFF	TGTGCCATCAGAGGCGGGGGCACGAATGAAGCTTTCTTT
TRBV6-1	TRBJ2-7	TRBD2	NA	CASSAQAGPIYEQYF	TGTGCCAGCAGTGCCCAAGCGGGACCCATCTACGAGCAGTACTTC
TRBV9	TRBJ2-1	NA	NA	CASSVLWTSSYNEQFF	TGTGCCAGCAGCGTATTGTGGACCTCCTCCTACAATGAGCAGTTCTTC
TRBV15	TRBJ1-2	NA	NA	CATSRDLQGSARIYGYTF	TGTGCCACCAGCAGAGACTTACAGGGCTCGGCGCGAATCTATGGCTACACCTTC
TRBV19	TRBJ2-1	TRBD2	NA	CASRGRTSPGEQFF	TGTGCCAGTAGGGGTAGGACTAGTCCCGGTGAGCAGTTCTTC
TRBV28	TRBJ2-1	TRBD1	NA	CASSPPHRGNEQFF	TGTGCCAGCAGTCCACCACACAGGGGTAATGAGCAGTTCTTC
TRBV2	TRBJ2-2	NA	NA	CASSDRVVNTGELFF	TGTGCCAGCAGTGACAGGGTCGTCAACACCGGGGAGCTGTTTTTT
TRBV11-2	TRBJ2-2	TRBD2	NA	CASSFGLAPTGELFF	TGTGCCAGCAGCTTTGGACTAGCTCCCACCGGGGAGCTGTTTTTT
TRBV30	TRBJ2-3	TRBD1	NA	CAWRGQGTDTQYF	TGTGCCTGGAGGGGACAGGGGACAGATACGCAGTATTTT
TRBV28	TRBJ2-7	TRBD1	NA	CASSNRDRSYEQYF	TGTGCCAGCAGCAACCGGGACAGGAGCTACGAGCAGTACTTC
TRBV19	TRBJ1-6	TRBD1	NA	CASSTTGGWNSPLHF	TGTGCCAGTAGTACTACAGGGGGATGGAATTCACCCCTCCACTTT
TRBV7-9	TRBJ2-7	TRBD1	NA	CASSLLGQTEQYF	TGTGCCAGCAGCTTATTGGGACAGACCGAGCAGTACTTC
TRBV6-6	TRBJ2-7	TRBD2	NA	CASRDPSGHYEQYF	TGTGCCAGCAGGGACCCTAGCGGGCACTACGAGCAGTACTTC
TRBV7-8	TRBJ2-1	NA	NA	CASSLVRVYNEQFF	TGTGCCAGCAGCTTAGTGAGGGTCTACAATGAGCAGTTCTTC
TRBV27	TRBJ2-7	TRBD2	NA	CASSSLAGATYEQYF	TGTGCCAGCAGTAGTCTAGCGGGGGCTACCTACGAGCAGTACTTC
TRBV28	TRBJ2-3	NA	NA	CASSPGDPLGDTQYF	TGTGCCAGCAGTCCCGGGGATCCCTTAGGGGATACGCAGTATTTT
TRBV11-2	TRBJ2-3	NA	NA	CASSPKDTQYF	TGTGCCAGCAGCCCGAAAGATACGCAGTATTTT
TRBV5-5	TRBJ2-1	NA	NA	CASSYRDSAMVFSSNEQFF	TGTGCCAGCAGCTACAGGGACTCCGCTATGGTTTTCTCGTCCAATGAGCAGTTCTTC
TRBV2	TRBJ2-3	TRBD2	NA	CASKTQRETTDTQYF	TGTGCCAGCAAAACCCAGCGGGAGACCACAGATACGCAGTATTTT
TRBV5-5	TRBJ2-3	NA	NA	CASSLLAVVVTDTQYF	TGTGCCAGCAGCTTATTAGCGGTGGTAGTCACAGATACGCAGTATTTT
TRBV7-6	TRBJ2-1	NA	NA	CASSFDRFDYNEQFF	TGTGCCAGCAGCTTTGACAGGTTCGACTACAATGAGCAGTTCTTC
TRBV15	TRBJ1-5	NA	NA	CATSREGDGNQPQHF	TGTGCCACCAGCAGAGAAGGAGATGGTAATCAGCCCCAGCATTTT
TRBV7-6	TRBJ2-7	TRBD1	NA	CASSYGTGIIYEQYF	TGTGCCAGCAGCTACGGGACAGGGATAATCTACGAGCAGTACTTC
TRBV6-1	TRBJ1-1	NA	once	CASSGTQNTEAFF	TGTGCCAGCAGTGGGACACAGAACACTGAAGCTTTCTTT
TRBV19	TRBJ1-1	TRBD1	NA	CASSHRQGAVGTTEAFF	TGTGCCAGTAGTCACAGACAGGGGGCGGTGGGGACCACTGAAGCTTTCTTT
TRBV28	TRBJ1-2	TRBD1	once	CASRTGTGGYGYTF	TGTGCCAGCAGAACAGGGACAGGTGGCTATGGCTACACCTTC
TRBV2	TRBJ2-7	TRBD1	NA	CASRGQGVRPPTYEQYF	TGTGCCAGCAGAGGACAGGGTGTGCGGCCTCCTACCTACGAGCAGTACTTC
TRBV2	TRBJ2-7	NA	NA	CASSEYRENNEQYF	TGTGCCAGCAGTGAGTACCGGGAGAACAACGAGCAGTACTTC
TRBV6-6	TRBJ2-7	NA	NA	CASSYDYTFLEQYF	TGTGCCAGCAGTTACGACTATACTTTCCTCGAGCAGTACTTC
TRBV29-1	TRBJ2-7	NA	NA	CSVFYEQYF	TGCAGCGTTTTTTACGAGCAGTACTTC
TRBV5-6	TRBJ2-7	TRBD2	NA	CASSGLATFYEQYF	TGTGCCAGCAGCGGACTAGCCACCTTCTACGAGCAGTACTTC
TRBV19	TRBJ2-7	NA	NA	CASTSHSGTVVEQYF	TGTGCCAGTACTTCCCATAGCGGGACAGTGGTCGAGCAGTACTTC
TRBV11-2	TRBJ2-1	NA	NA	CASNTGFYNEQFF	TGTGCCAGCAACACAGGGTTCTACAATGAGCAGTTCTTC
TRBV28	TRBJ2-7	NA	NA	CASRNQSNEQYF	TGTGCCAGCAGAAATCAGAGCAACGAGCAGTACTTC
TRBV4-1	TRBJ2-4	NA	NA	CASSQLPGAKNIQYF	TGCGCCAGCAGCCAACTCCCGGGCGCCAAAAACATTCAGTACTTC
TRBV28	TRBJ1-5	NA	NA	CASSSTGRSNQPQHF	TGTGCCAGCAGCTCGACCGGTCGGTCCAATCAGCCCCAGCATTTT